This T cell receptor beta chain was sequenced for a study of blood T cell repertoires in COVID-19. Assay: immunoSEQ multiplex PCR; the TCRdb copy retains only in-frame clones and omits some. The sample has about 220,000 clones, around four fifths seen once. Individuals aged roughly 18 to 95 years were recruited from 24 US areas. Symptom resolution, clearance, or two negative PCRs marked the recovered donors of Cohort 3. The CDR3 is 15 amino acids. The V end was cut by 3 bases, the J end by 0 bases, with 10 bases between. Germline CDR1 reads SGHRS; CDR2 reads YFSETQ. The chain couples TRBV5-1 to TRBJ1-3, with D unresolved. The clonotype comes from a man between 40 and 49 years old who had recovered from COVID-19. The sequencing input was PBMCs or T cells enriched from blood (not recorded which). The CDR3 here is CASSWATDSGNTIYF. The CDR3 DNA follows: TGCGCCAGCAGCTGGGCGACGGACTCTGGAAACACCATATATTTT.